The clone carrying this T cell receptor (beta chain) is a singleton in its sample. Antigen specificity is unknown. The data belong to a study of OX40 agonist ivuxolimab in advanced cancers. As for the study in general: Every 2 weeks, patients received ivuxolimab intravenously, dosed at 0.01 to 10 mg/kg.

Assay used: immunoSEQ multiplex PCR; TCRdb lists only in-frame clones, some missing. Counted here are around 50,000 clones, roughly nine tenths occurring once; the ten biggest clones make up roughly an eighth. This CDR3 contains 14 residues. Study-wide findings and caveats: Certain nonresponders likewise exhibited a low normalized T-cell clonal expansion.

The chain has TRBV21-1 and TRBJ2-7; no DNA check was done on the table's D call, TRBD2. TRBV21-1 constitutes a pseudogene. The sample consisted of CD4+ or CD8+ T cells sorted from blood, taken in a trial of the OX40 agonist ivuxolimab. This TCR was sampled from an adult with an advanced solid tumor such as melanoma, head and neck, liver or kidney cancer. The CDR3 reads CASSKEGGAYEQYF. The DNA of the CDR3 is TGTGCCAGCAGCAAAGAGGGGGGGGCCTACGAGCAGTACTTC.